These 4 T cell receptor beta chains originate from one sample sequenced in a study of CD4 and CD8 cells across lung adenocarcinoma regions. TCRdb processed the PCR reads anew with MiXCR; each CDR3 protein has one entry. Here the sample spans over 2,500 distinct CDR3 sequences, approximately 50% being singletons. Sequences were obtained from CD8+ T cells from the center of a lung tumor. These receptors originate from a male donor with lung adenocarcinoma. The CD4 and CD8 labels of this study may be unreliable.

The chain combines TRBV7-8 with TRBJ2-3; D is tentatively TRBD1 or TRBD2 (6 bases each). The end of the DNA fits TRBJ2-1 better, so the J call may be wrong. The CDR3 is 18 residues long. Germline assignment: CDR1 SGHVS and CDR2 FQNEAQ. CDR3: CASSPGGSRGGPADEQFF. Written as DNA, the CDR3 is TGTGCCAGCAGCCCAGGAGGGTCCCGTGGGGGGCCTGCGGATGAGCAGTTCTTC.

The rearrangement links TRBV10-3 to TRBJ2-3; tentatively, D is TRBD1 (6 bases). The V end lost 4 bases, the J end lost 2 bases, and 13 bases lay between the germline ends. This CDR3 has 15 amino acids. Germline V gives CDR1 ENHRY, CDR2 SYGVKD. In DNA, the CDR3 is TGTGCCATCAGTGGTGGTAGGGGGTTCACAGATACGCAGTATTTT. Protein sequence: CAISGGRGFTDTQYF.

This clonotype occurred a few times. The J gene is TRBJ2-5, the V gene TRBV27; 8 bases are a match to TRBD2. The DNA end lines up better with TRBJ2-7; the J call may be wrong. Per the germline V gene, CDR1 is MNHEY and CDR2 is SMNVEV (reference sequence). The CDR3 length is 14 residues. The CDR3 here is CASSFGSGTYEQYF. The CDR3 coding sequence is TGTGCCAGCAGTTTCGGTAGCGGGACTTACGAGCAGTACTTC.

This clonotype was seen more than once but under ten times. The chain uses TRBV6-1 and TRBJ1-6; possible D gene TRBD1, 5 bases. CDR1 and CDR2 (germline): MNHNS, SASEGT. The V end lost 6 bases, the J end lost 9 bases, and 12 bases lay between the germline ends. The CDR3 is 13 residues long. The chain's CDR3 is CASRDTGGSPLHF. The CDR3 DNA follows: TGTGCCAGCAGGGACACCGGGGGTTCACCCCTCCACTTT.